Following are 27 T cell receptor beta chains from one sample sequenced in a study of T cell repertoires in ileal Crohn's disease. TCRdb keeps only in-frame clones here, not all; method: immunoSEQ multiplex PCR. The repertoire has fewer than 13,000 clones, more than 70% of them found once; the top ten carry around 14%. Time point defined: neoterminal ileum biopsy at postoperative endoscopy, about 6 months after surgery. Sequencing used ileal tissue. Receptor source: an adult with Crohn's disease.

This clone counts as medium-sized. CDR3 DNA: TGTGCCAGCAGATGGGCAGAGCACTATGGCTACACCTTC. This encodes CASRWAEHYGYTF. This sequence joins TRBV6-5 and TRBJ1-2, with D uncertain. Trimming left V 6 bases short and J 3 bases short, with 11 bases between. Germline lookup yields CDR1 MNHEY and CDR2 SVGAGI. The CDR3 has 13 residues.

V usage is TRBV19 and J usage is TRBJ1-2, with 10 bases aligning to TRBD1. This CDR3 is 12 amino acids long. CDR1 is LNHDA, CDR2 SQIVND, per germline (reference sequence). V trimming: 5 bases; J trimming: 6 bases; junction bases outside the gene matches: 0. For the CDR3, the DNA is TGTGCCAGTAGTGGGACAGGGGATGGCTACACCTTC. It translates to CASSGTGDGYTF. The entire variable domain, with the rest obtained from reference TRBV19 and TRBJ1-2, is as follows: DGGITQSPKYLFRKEGQNVTLSCEQNLNHDAMYWYRQDPGQGLRLIYYSQIVNDFQKGDIAEGYSVSREKKESFPLTVTSAQKNPTAFYLCASSGTGDGYTFGSGTRLTVV.

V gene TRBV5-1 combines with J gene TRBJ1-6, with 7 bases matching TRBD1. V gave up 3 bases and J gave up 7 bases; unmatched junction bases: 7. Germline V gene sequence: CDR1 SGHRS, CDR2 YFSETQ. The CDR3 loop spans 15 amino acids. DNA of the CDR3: TGCGCCAGCAGCTCGTACGACAGGGACAATTCACCCCTCCACTTT. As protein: CASSSYDRDNSPLHF.

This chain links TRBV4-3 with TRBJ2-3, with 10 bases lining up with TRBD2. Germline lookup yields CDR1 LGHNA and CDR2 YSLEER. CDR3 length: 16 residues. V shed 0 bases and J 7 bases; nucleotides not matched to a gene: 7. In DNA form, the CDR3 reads TGCGCCAGCAGCCAAGATGTAACTAGCGGGGCGTATACGCAGTATTTT. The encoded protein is CASSQDVTSGAYTQYF.

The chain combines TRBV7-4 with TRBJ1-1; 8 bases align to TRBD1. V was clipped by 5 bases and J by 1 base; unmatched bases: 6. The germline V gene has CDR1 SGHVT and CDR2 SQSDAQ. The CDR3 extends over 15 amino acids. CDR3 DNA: TGTGCCAGCAGCGTCGACGGGACAGGGAACACTGAAGCTTTCTTT. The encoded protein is CASSVDGTGNTEAFF.

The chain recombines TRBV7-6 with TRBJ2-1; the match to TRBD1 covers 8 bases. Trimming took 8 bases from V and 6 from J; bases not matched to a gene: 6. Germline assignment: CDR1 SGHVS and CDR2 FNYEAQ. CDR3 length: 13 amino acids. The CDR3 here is CASGQGALNEQFF. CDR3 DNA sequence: TGTGCCAGCGGGCAGGGGGCTCTCAATGAGCAGTTCTTC. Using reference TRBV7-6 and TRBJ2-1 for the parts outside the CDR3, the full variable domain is GAGVSQSPRYKVTKRGQDVALRCDPISGHVSLYWYRQALGQGPEFLTYFNYEAQQDKSGLPNDRFSAERPEGSISTLTIQRTEQRDSAMYRCASGQGALNEQFFGPGTRLTVL.

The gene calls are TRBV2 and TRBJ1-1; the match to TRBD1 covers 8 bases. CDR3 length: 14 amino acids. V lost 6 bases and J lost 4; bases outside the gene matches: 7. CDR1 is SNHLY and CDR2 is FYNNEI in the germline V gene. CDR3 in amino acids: CASSGQGGATEAFF. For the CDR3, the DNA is TGTGCCAGCAGCGGACAGGGAGGCGCCACTGAAGCTTTCTTT.

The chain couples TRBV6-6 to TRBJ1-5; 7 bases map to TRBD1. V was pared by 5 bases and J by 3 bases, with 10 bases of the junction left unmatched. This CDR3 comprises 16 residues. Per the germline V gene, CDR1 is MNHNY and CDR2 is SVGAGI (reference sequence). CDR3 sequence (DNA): TGTGCCAGCAGTCCTCTAGACAGGGAGTACAATCAGCCCCAGCATTTT. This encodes CASSPLDREYNQPQHF.

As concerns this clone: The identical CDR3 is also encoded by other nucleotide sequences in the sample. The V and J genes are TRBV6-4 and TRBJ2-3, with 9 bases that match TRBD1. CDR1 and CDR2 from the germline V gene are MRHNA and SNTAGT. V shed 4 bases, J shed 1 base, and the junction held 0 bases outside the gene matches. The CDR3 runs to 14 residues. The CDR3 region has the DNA TGTGCCAGCAGTGGGACAGGGGGCACAGATACGCAGTATTTT. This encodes CASSGTGGTDTQYF.

The chain's CDR3 is CASSLVAGGIQTQYF. DNA for the CDR3: TGTGCCAGCAGCTTAGTCGCGGGGGGGATACAGACCCAGTACTTC. The V call is TRBV13, the J call TRBJ2-5; 9 nucleotides line up with TRBD2. The V gene end was trimmed by 1 base and the J gene end by 6 bases; junction bases not matched to a gene: 6. The CDR3 runs to 15 residues. CDR1 PRHDT and CDR2 FYEKMQ come from the germline V gene (reference sequence).

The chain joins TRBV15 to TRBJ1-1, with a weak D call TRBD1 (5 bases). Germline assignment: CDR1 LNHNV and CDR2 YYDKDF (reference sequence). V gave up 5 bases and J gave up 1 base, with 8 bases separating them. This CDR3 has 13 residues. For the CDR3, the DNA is TGTGCCACCAGCGACCAGGGGAACACTGAAGCTTTCTTT. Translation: CATSDQGNTEAFF. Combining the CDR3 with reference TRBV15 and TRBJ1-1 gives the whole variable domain DAMVIQNPRYQVTQFGKPVTLSCSQTLNHNVMYWYQQKSSQAPKLLFHYYDKDFNNEADTPDNFQSRRPNTSFCFLDIRSPGLGDTAMYLCATSDQGNTEAFFGQGTRLTVV.

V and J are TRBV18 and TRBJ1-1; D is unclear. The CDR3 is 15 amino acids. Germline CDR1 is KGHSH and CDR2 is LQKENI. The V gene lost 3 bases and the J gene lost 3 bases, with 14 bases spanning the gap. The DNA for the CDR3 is TGTGCCAGCTCACCTAACGTTGGTCGGGACACTGAAGCTTTCTTT. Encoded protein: CASSPNVGRDTEAFF.

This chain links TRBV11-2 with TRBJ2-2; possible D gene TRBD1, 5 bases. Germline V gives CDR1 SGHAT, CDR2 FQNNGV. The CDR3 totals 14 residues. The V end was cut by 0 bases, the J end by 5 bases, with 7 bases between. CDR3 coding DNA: TGTGCCAGCAGCTTAGACAGGGAAACCGGGGAGCTGTTTTTT. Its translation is CASSLDRETGELFF.

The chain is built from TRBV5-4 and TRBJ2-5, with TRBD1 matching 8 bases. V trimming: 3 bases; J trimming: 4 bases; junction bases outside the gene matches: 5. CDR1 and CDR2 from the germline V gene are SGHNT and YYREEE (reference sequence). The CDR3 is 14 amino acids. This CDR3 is CASSSQGAGETQYF. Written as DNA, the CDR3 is TGTGCCAGCAGCTCTCAGGGGGCTGGAGAGACCCAGTACTTC.

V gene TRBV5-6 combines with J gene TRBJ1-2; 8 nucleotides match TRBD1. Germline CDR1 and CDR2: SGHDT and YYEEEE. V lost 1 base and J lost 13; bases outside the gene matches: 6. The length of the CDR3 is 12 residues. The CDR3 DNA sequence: TGTGCCAGCAGCTTGAGACAGGGGAGTTTCACCTTC. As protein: CASSLRQGSFTF.

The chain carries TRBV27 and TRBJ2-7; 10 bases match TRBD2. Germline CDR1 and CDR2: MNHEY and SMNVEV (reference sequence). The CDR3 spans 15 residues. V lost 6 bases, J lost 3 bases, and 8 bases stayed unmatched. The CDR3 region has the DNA TGTGCCAGCAGCCGGACCCTAGCGGGGGTCTACGAGCAGTACTTC. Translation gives CASSRTLAGVYEQYF.

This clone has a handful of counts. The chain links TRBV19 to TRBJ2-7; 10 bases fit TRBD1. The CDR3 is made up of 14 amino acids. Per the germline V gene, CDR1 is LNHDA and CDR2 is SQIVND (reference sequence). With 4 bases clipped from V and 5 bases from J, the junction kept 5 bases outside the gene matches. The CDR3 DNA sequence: TGTGCCAGTAGTAGACAGGGGGCGATGGACGAGCAGTACTTC. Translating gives CASSRQGAMDEQYF. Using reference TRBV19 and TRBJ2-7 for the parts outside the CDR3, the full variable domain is DGGITQSPKYLFRKEGQNVTLSCEQNLNHDAMYWYRQDPGQGLRLIYYSQIVNDFQKGDIAEGYSVSREKKESFPLTVTSAQKNPTAFYLCASSRQGAMDEQYFGPGTRLTVT.

The CDR3 region is CASSRGGDAVLGQYF. The CDR3, as DNA: TGCGCCAGCAGCCGAGGGGGGGACGCTGTTTTGGGGCAGTACTTC. This rearrangement joins TRBV5-1 to TRBJ2-7; a possible D gene is TRBD2 (7 bases). V was pared by 4 bases and J by 9 bases, with 23 bases between. CDR1 and CDR2 from the germline V gene are SGHRS and YFSETQ. This CDR3 comprises 15 residues.

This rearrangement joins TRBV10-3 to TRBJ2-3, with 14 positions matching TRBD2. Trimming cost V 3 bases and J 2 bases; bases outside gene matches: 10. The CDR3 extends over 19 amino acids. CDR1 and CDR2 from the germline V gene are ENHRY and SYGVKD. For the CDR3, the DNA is TGTGCCATCAGTGATAAGTTTGGACTAGCGGGGGGACCCACAGATACGCAGTATTTT. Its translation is CAISDKFGLAGGPTDTQYF.

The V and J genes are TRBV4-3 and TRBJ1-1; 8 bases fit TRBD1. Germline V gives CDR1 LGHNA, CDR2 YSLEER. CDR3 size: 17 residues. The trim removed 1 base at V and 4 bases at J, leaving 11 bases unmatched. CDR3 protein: CASSQGRDRLRGTEAFF. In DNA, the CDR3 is TGCGCCAGCAGCCAAGGCCGGGACAGGCTTAGGGGCACTGAAGCTTTCTTT.

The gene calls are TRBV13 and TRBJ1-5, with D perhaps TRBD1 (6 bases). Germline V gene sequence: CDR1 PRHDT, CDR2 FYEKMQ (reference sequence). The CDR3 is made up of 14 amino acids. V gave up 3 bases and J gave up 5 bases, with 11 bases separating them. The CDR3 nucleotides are TGTGCCAGCAGCTTTGGGGGCTGGGATCAGCCCCAGCATTTT. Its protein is CASSFGGWDQPQHF.

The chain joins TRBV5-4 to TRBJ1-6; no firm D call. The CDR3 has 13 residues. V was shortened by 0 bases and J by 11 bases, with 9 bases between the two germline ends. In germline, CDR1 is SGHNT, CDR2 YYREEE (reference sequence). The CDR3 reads CASSLEPSAPLHF. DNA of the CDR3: TGTGCCAGCAGCTTGGAGCCTTCTGCACCCCTCCACTTT.

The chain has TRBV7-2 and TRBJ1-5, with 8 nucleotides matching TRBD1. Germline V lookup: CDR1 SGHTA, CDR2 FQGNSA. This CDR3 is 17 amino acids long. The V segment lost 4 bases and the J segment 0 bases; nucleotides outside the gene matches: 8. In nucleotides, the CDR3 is TGTGCCAGCAGCTCGTGGACAGGGCTATATAGCAATCAGCCCCAGCATTTT. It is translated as CASSSWTGLYSNQPQHF.

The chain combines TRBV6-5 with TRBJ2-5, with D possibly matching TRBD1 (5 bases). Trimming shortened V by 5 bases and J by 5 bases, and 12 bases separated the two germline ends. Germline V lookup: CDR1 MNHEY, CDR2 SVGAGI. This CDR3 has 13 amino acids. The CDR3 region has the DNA TGTGCCAGCAGTCTCCAGGGTGGCGAGACCCAGTACTTC. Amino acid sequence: CASSLQGGETQYF.

CDR3: CASSSRGQGRHEQYF. The CDR3 DNA reads TGTGCCAGCAGCTCCCGAGGACAGGGAAGACACGAGCAGTACTTC. The chain has TRBV7-2 and TRBJ2-7; 8 bases map to TRBD1. Germline assignment: CDR1 SGHTA and CDR2 FQGNSA. The CDR3 sequence is 15 residues long. After removal of 4 bases from V and 5 bases from J, the junction contained 10 bases not matched to a gene. Based on the CDR3 plus reference TRBV7-2 and TRBJ2-7, the full variable domain is GAGVSQSPSNKVTEKGKDVELRCDPISGHTALYWYRQSLGQGLEFLIYFQGNSAPDKSGLPSDRFSAERTGGSVSTLTIQRTQQEDSAVYLCASSSRGQGRHEQYFGPGTRLTVT.

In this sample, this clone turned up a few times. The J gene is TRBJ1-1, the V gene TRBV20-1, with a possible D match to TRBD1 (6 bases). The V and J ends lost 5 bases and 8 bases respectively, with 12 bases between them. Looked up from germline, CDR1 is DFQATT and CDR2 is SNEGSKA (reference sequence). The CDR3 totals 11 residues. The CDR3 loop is CSAGGHAEAFF. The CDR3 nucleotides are TGCAGTGCTGGGGGACACGCCGAAGCTTTCTTT.

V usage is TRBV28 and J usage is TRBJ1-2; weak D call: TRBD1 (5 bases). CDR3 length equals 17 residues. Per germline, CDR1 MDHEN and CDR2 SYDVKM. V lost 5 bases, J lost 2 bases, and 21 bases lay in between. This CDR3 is CASSGGGGTASNYGYTF. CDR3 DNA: TGTGCCAGCAGTGGGGGGGGTGGGACCGCCTCAAACTATGGCTACACCTTC.